This TCR beta chain stems from a study of OX40 agonist ivuxolimab in advanced cancers. The overall study: Among those enrolled, mean age was about 60 years (range roughly 23 to 90) and 82.7% were male.

Of note for this clone: As yet, its antigen is unknown.

General study results and limits: CD4+ T cells averaged fewer expanded clones than CD8+ T cells. At doses 0.1 to 3.0 mg/kg, CD4+ and CD8+ clones expanded.

With autoimmune disease history or systemic immunosuppression, patients were excluded. The CDR3 is 17 amino acids. From germline, CDR1 is LNHDA and CDR2 SQIVND (reference sequence). Trimming removed 5 bases from V and 4 bases from J, with 22 bases in between. Using immunoSEQ multiplex PCR, the repertoire was profiled, and TCRdb retains in-frame clones only, with some absent. The sample records some 29,000 clones, more than 75% being singletons. The sample was CD4+ or CD8+ T cells sorted from blood, taken in a trial of the OX40 agonist ivuxolimab. This rearrangement joins TRBV19 to TRBJ2-3; D remains ambiguous. This sequence originates from an adult with an advanced solid tumor such as melanoma, head and neck, liver or kidney cancer. The CDR3 sequence is CASSPSVVNRRADTQYF. As DNA, the CDR3 is TGTGCCAGTAGTCCGAGTGTGGTGAATAGAAGGGCAGATACGCAGTATTTT.